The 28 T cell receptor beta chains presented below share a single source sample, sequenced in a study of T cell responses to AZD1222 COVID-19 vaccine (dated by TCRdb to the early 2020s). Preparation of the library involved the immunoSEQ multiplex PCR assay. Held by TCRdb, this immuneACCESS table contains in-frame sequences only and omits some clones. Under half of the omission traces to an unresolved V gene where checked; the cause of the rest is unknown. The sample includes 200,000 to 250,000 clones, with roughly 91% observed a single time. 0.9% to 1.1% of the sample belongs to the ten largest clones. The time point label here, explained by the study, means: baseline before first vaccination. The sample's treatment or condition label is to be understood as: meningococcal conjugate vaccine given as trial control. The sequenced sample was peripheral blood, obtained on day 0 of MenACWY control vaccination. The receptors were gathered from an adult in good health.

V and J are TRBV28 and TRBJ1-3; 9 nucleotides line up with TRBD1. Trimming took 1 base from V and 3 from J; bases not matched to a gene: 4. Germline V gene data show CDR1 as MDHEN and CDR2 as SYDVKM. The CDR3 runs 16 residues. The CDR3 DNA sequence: TGTGCCAGCAGTTTATCGGGGACAGGGAGTGGAAACACCATATATTTT. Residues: CASSLSGTGSGNTIYF.

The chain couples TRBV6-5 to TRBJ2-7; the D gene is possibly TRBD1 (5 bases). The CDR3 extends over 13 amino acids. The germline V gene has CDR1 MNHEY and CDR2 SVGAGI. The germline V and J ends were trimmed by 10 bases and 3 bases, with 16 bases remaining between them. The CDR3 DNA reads TGTGCCACCTACGACAGACTGAACTACGAGCAGTACTTC. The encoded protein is CATYDRLNYEQYF.

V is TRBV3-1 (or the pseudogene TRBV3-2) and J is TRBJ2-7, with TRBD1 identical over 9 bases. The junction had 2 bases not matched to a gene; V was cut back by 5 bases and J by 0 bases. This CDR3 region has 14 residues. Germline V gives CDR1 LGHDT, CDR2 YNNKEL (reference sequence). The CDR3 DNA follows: TGTGCCAGCAGCGGGACAGGGAGCTCCTACGAGCAGTACTTC. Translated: CASSGTGSSYEQYF.

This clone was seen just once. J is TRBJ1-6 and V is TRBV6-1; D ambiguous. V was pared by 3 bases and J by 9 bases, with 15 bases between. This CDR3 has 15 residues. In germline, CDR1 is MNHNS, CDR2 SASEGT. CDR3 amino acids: CASSDGPPLGSPLHF. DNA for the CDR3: TGTGCCAGCAGTGACGGGCCTCCCTTGGGTTCACCCCTCCACTTT.

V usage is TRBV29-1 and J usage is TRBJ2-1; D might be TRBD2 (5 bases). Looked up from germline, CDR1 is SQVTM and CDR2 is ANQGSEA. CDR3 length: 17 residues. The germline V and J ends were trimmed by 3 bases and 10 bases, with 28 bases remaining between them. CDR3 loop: CSVEWRGSGSNQGEQFF. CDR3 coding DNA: TGCAGCGTTGAGTGGAGAGGGTCGGGCTCGAATCAAGGAGAGCAGTTCTTC.

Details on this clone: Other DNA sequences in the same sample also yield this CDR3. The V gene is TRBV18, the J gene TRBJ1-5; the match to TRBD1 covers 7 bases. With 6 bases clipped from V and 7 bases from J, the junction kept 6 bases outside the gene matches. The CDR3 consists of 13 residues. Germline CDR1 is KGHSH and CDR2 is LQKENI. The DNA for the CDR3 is TGTGCCAGCTCCCCGGACAGGAACCAGCCCCAGCATTTT. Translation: CASSPDRNQPQHF.

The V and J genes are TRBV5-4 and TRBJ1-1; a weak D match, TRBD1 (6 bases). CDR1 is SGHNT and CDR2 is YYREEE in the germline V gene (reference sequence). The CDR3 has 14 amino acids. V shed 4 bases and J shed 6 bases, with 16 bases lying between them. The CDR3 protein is CASSLPTRGPEAFF. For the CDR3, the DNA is TGTGCCAGCAGCCTCCCTACCCGGGGGCCTGAAGCTTTCTTT.

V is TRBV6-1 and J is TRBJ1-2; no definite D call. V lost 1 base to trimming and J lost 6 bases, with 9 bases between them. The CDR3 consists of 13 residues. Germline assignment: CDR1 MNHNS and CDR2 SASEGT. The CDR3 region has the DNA TGTGCCAGCAGTGAAGGTATGTCGGATGGCTACACCTTC. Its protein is CASSEGMSDGYTF.

In DNA form, the CDR3 reads TGTGCCAGCAGTGACACAAACATTCAGTACTTC. Amino acid sequence: CASSDTNIQYF. The V gene is TRBV6-1, the J gene TRBJ2-4; D is undetermined. Between the trimmed V and J ends, which lost 3 bases and 6 bases, there was a span of 3 bases. Germline CDR1 is MNHNS and CDR2 is SASEGT. The CDR3 runs 11 residues.

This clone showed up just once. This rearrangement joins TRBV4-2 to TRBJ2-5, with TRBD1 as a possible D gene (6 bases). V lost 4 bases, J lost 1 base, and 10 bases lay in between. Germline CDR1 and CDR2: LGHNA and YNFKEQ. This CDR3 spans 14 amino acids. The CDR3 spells CASSLRTVQETQYF. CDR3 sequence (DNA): TGTGCCAGCAGCCTTCGGACAGTCCAAGAGACCCAGTACTTC.

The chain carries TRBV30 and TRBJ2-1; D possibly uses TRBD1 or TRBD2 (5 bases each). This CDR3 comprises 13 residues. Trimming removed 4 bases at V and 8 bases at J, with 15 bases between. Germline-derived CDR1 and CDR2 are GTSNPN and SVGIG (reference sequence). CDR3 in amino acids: CAWNRGPGYEQFF. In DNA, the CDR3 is TGTGCCTGGAACCGGGGCCCCGGGTATGAGCAGTTCTTC.

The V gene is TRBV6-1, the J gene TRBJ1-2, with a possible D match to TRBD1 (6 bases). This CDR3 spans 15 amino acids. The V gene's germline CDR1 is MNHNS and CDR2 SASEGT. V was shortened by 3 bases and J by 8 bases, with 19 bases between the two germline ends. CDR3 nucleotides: TGTGCCAGCAGTGACGCTGACAGGATCTTAGGGGGCTACACCTTC. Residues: CASSDADRILGGYTF.

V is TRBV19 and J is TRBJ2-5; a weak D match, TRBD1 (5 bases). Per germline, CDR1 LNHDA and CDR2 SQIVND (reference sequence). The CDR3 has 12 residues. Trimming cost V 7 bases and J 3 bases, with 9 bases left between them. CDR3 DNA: TGTGCCAGTAAGGACACGAAAGAGACCCAGTACTTC. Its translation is CASKDTKETQYF.

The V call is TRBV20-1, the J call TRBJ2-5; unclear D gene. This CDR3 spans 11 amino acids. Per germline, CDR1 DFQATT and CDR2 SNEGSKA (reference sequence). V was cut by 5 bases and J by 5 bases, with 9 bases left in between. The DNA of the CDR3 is TGCAGTGCTGGACCCCGGGAGACCCAGTACTTC. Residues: CSAGPRETQYF.

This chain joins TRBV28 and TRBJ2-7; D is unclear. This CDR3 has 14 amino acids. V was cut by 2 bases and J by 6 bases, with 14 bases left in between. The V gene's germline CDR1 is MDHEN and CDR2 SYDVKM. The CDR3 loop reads CASSLVGLLGEQYF. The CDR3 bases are TGTGCCAGCAGTTTAGTAGGGCTTCTCGGCGAGCAGTACTTC. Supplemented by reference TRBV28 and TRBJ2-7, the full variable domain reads DVKVTQSSRYLVKRTGEKVFLECVQDMDHENMFWYRQDPGLGLRLIYFSYDVKMKEKGDIPEGYSVSREKKERFSLILESASTNQTSMYLCASSLVGLLGEQYFGPGTRLTVT.

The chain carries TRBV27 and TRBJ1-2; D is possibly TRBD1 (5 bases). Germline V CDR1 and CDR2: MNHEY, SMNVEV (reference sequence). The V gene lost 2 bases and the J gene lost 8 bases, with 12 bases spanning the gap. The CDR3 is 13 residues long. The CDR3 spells CASSLDSRGGYTF. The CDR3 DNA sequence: TGTGCCAGCAGTTTAGACAGTCGGGGGGGCTACACCTTC.

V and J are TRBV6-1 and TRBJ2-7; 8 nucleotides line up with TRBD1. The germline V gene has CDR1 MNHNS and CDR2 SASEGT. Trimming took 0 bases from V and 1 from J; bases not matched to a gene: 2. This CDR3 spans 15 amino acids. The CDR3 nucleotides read TGTGCCAGCAGTGAAGCGCGGGACAGGTCCTACGAGCAGTACTTC. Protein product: CASSEARDRSYEQYF.

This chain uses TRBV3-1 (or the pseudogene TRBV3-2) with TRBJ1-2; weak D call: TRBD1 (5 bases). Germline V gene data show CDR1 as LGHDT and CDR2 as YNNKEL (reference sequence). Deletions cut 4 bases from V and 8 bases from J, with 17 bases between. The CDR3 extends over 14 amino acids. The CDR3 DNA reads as TGTGCCAGCAGCCGAACTGAGGGGTCGAGGGGCTACACCTTC. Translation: CASSRTEGSRGYTF.

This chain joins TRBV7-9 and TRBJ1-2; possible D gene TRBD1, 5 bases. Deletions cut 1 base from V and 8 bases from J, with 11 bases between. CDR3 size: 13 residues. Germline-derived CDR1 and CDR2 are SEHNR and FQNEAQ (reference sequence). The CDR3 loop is CASSLVRGGGYTF. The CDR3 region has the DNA TGTGCCAGCAGCTTAGTTAGGGGAGGCGGCTACACCTTC.

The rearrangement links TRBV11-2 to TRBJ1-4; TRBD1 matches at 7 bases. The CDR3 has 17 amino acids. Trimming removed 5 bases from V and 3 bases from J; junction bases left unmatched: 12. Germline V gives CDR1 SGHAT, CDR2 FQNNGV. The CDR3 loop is CASSRTGTVRSNEKLFF. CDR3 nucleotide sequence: TGTGCCAGCAGCCGGACCGGGACAGTTCGTTCTAATGAAAAACTGTTTTTT.

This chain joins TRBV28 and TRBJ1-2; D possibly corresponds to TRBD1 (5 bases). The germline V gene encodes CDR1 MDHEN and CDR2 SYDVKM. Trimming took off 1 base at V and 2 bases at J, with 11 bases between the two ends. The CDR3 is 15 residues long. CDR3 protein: CASSLLEGLNYGYTF. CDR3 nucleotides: TGTGCCAGCAGTTTATTGGAGGGGCTGAACTATGGCTACACCTTC.

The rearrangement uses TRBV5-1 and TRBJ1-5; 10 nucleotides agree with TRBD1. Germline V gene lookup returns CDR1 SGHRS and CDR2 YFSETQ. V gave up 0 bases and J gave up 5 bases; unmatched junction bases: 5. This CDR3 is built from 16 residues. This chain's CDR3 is CASSLGDRGIDQPQHF. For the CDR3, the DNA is TGCGCCAGCAGCTTGGGGGACAGGGGCATCGATCAGCCCCAGCATTTT.

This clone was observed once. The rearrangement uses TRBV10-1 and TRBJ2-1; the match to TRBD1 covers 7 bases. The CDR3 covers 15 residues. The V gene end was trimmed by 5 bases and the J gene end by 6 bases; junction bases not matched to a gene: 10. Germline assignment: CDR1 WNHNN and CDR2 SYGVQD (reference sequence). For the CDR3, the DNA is TGCGCCAGCAGTAGACAGGGAAGGGTTGGCAATGAGCAGTTCTTC. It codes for CASSRQGRVGNEQFF.

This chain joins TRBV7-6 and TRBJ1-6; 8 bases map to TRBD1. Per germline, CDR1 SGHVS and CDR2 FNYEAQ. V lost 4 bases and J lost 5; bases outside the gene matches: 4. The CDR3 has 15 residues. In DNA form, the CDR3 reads TGTGCCAGCAGCTCACAGGGGGGCAATAATTCACCCCTCCACTTT. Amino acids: CASSSQGGNNSPLHF.

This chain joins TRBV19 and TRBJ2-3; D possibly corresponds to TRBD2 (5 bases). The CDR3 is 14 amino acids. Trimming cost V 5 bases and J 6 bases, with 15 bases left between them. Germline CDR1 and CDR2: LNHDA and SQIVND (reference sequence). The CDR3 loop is CASSLYRPSDTQYF. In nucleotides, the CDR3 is TGTGCCAGTAGTCTATACCGACCTAGCGATACGCAGTATTTT.

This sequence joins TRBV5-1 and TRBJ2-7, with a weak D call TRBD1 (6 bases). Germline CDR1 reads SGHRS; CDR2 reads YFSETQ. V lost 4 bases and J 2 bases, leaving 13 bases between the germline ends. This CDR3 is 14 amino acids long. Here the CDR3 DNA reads TGCGCCAGCAGCCTCGGGACAACGACCTACGAGCAGTACTTC. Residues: CASSLGTTTYEQYF.

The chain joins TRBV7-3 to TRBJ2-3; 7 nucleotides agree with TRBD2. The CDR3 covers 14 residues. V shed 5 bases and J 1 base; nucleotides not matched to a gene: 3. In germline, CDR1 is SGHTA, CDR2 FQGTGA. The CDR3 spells CASSPSGGTDTQYF. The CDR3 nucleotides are TGTGCCAGCAGCCCCAGCGGGGGCACAGATACGCAGTATTTT.

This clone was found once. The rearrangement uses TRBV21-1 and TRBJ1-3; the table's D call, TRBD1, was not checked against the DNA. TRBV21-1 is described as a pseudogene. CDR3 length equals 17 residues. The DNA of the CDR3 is TGTGCCAGCAGCAAAGCCGGCAGGTTATTAGCTGGAAACACCATATATTTT. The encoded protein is CASSKAGRLLAGNTIYF.